The 14 T cell receptor beta chains below were found in one sample sequenced in a study of vaccination and CD4 T cells after COVID-19. The Oncomine TCR Beta short-read assay generated sequence data from the DNA of cultured CD4+ T cells. TCRdb called the PCR reads again in MiXCR, with one record for every CDR3 protein. This table has about 25,000 distinct CDR3 sequences, about 31% appearing once. Time point noted: late sampling 161 to 241 days after vaccination in three convalescent patients. Regarding treatment: approximately 11-day PBMC culture with coronavirus spike peptide pools or control peptides (ViraFEST assay). These TCRs are of unknown antigen specificity. Sample: CD4+ T cells from blood, cultured in vitro, taken about 7 months after SARS-CoV-2 vaccination. The receptors originated from a human donor who had recovered from COVID-19.

V is TRBV20-1 and J is TRBJ2-1; D ambiguous. V was clipped by 7 bases and J by 2 bases, with 9 bases between them. CDR3 size: 12 residues. Germline loops: CDR1 DFQATT, CDR2 SNEGSKA (reference sequence). As DNA, the CDR3 is TGCAGTGGGGCAGCCACCTACAATGAGCAGTTCTTC. Protein sequence: CSGAATYNEQFF.

Concerning this clonotype: A read error may account for a junction end that differs from germline. The J gene is TRBJ2-7, the V gene TRBV20-1; possibly TRBD2 for D (6 bases). The CDR3 is made up of 15 amino acids. The germline gives CDR1 DFQATT, CDR2 SNEGSKA (reference sequence). CDR3 coding DNA: TGCAGTGCTGGCAGTACGGGAGTCCGTTTCTACGGGCAGTACTTC. Translating it yields CSAGSTGVRFYGQYF.

This clonotype was found many times. This sequence joins TRBV7-2 and TRBJ1-1; TRBD1 is a possible D gene (5 bases). The length of the CDR3 is 13 residues. V was trimmed by 3 bases and J by 4 bases, leaving 9 bases between them. The germline V gene has CDR1 SGHTA and CDR2 FQGNSA. This chain's CDR3 is CASSFGTPTEAFF. The DNA for the CDR3 is TGTGCCAGCAGCTTTGGGACGCCCACTGAAGCTTTCTTT.

The V gene is TRBV6-1, the J gene TRBJ1-5, with D uncertain. CDR3 size: 13 residues. V gave up 1 base and J gave up 15 bases, with 16 bases separating them. Germline V gene sequence: CDR1 MNHNS, CDR2 SASEGT. The CDR3: CASSEVGGRMGHF. The CDR3 DNA follows: TGTGCCAGCAGTGAAGTAGGAGGTAGGATGGGGCATTTT.

There are a few counts of this clonotype. This chain uses TRBV6-5 with TRBJ1-5; D possibly corresponds to TRBD1 (5 bases). The CDR3 contains 17 residues. The germline V gene encodes CDR1 MNHEY and CDR2 SVGAGI. Deletions cut 2 bases from V and 2 bases from J, with 16 bases between. The CDR3 region has the DNA TGTGCCAGCAGTTACGGGGGTGGGCAAAGGGGCAATCAGCCCCAGCATTTT. Translation gives CASSYGGGQRGNQPQHF.

CDR3 DNA: TGCAGTGCTAGGTATGATGCTGAAGCTTTCTTT. Residues: CSARYDAEAFF. The chain recombines TRBV20-1 with TRBJ1-1; D remains ambiguous. CDR1 DFQATT and CDR2 SNEGSKA come from the germline V gene (reference sequence). The V end was cut by 3 bases, the J end by 6 bases, with 8 bases between. The length of the CDR3 is 11 residues.

The chain is built from TRBV7-2 and TRBJ2-3; 7 nucleotides line up with TRBD2. With 2 bases clipped from V and 1 base from J, the junction kept 3 bases outside the gene matches. From germline, CDR1 is SGHTA and CDR2 FQGNSA. This CDR3 is built from 15 residues. For the CDR3, the DNA is TGTGCCAGCAGCTTACTGGGGGGGGGCACAGATACGCAGTATTTT. The encoded protein is CASSLLGGGTDTQYF. Full variable domain (rest looked up from reference TRBV7-2 and TRBJ2-3): GAGVSQSPSNKVTEKGKDVELRCDPISGHTALYWYRQSLGQGLEFLIYFQGNSAPDKSGLPSDRFSAERTGGSVSTLTIQRTQQEDSAVYLCASSLLGGGTDTQYFGPGTRLTVL.

The chain uses TRBV6-1 and TRBJ2-4; 7 bases map to TRBD2. After removal of 0 bases from V and 6 bases from J, the junction contained 8 bases not matched to a gene. There are 16 residues in the CDR3. The germline gives CDR1 MNHNS, CDR2 SASEGT. The CDR3 spells CASSEAAGTGGNIQYF. In DNA form, the CDR3 reads TGTGCCAGCAGTGAAGCGGCCGGGACGGGGGGAAACATTCAGTACTTC.

This clonotype was detected a few times. The V call is TRBV20-1, the J call TRBJ2-3; D not certain. The CDR3 runs 15 residues. V lost 0 bases to trimming and J lost 0 bases, with 10 bases between them. Germline V gene data show CDR1 as DFQATT and CDR2 as SNEGSKA (reference sequence). CDR3 bases: TGCAGTGCTAGAGACGGTGGCTTCAGCACAGATACGCAGTATTTT. Its protein is CSARDGGFSTDTQYF.

This chain uses TRBV20-1 with TRBJ2-3; D may be TRBD1 (5 bases). Germline CDR1 and CDR2: DFQATT and SNEGSKA (reference sequence). Trimming removed 7 bases from V and 7 bases from J, with 15 bases in between. The CDR3 has 12 amino acids. The CDR3 DNA reads as TGCAGTGTGAGCAGGGTAGGAAATACGCAGTATTTT. Translated: CSVSRVGNTQYF.

In its sample, this clonotype was seen a few times. The V call is TRBV27, the J call TRBJ2-2; D call uncertain. CDR1 and CDR2 (germline): MNHEY, SMNVEV (reference sequence). V was trimmed by 2 bases and J by 8 bases, leaving 9 bases between them. This CDR3 region has 13 residues. The CDR3, as DNA: TGTGCCAGCAGTTTACTCCTTGGGGGGGAGCTGTTTTTT. Amino acid sequence: CASSLLLGGELFF.

This rearrangement joins TRBV4-2 to TRBJ1-1; D is undetermined. CDR1 and CDR2 (germline): LGHNA, YNFKEQ. V was shortened by 0 bases and J by 1 base, with 3 bases between the two germline ends. CDR3 length: 13 residues. CDR3 sequence: CASSQERNTEAFF. CDR3 nucleotides: TGTGCCAGCAGCCAAGAAAGGAACACTGAAGCTTTCTTT.

In its sample, this clonotype ranks as medium-sized. V usage is TRBV7-8 and J usage is TRBJ2-7; 10 positions match TRBD1. Germline lookup yields CDR1 SGHVS and CDR2 FQNEAQ. The CDR3 has 15 residues. V was clipped by 6 bases and J by 4 bases; unmatched bases: 9. The CDR3 here is CASSSRQGAGYEQYF. The CDR3 DNA reads as TGTGCCAGCAGTTCCCGACAGGGGGCAGGGTACGAGCAGTACTTC.

In its sample, this clonotype ranks as medium-sized. The chain's CDR3 is CSARPGQGSQPQHF. As DNA, the CDR3 is TGCAGTGCTCGTCCAGGACAGGGTTCACAGCCCCAGCATTTT. The rearrangement uses TRBV20-1 and TRBJ1-5; 8 nucleotides line up with TRBD1. The CDR3 runs 14 residues. V shed 5 bases, J shed 7 bases, and the junction held 10 bases outside the gene matches. The germline V gene encodes CDR1 DFQATT and CDR2 SNEGSKA (reference sequence).